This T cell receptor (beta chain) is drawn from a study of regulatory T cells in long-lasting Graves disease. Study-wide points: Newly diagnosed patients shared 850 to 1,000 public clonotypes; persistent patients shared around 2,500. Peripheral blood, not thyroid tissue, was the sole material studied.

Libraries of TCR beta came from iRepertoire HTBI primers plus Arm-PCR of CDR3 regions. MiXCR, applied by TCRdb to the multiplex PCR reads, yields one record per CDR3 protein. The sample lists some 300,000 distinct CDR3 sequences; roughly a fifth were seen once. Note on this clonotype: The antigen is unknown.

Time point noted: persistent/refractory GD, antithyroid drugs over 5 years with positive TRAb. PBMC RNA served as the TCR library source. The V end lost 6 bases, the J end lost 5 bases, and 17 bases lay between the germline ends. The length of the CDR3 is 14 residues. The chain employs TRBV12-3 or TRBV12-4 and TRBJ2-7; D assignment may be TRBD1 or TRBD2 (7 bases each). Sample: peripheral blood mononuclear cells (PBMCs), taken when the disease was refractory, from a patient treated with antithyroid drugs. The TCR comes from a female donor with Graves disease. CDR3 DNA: TGTGCCAGCAGAAAGGGGGCGGGAGTAAACGAGCAGTACTTC. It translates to CASRKGAGVNEQYF.